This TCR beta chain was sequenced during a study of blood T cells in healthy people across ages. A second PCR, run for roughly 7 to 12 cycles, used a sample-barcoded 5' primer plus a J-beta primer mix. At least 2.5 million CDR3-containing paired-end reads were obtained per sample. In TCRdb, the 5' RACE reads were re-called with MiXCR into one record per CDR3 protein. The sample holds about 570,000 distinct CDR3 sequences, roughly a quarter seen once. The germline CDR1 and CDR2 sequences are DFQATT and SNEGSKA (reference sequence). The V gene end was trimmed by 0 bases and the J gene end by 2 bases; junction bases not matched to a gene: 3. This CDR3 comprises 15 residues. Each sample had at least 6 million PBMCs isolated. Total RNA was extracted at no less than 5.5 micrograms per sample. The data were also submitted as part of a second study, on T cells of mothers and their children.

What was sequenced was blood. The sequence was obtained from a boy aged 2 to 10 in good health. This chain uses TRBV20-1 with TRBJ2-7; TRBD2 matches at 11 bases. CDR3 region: CSARDLAGGPYEQYF. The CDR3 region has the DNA TGCAGTGCTAGAGATTTAGCGGGGGGGCCCTACGAGCAGTACTTC.